These T cell receptor beta chains were read from a single sample in a study of blood T cell repertoires in COVID-19. The assay was immunoSEQ multiplex PCR, and TCRdb's table has in-frame clones only and misses some. The sample lists just over 80,000 clones; about 70% were seen once. The sample comprised peripheral blood. The receptors derive from an elderly woman with active or convalescent COVID-19. CDR3s include the opening cysteine and the closing phenylalanine or tryptophan. The order of the fields is D gene, V gene, J gene, clone size, CDR3 DNA, CDR3 protein. The D gene is left open where the match is weak. Clone size appears in some rows only: once, few, many, or a class for an expanded clone.

D: TRBD1; V: TRBV5-1; J: TRBJ2-4; size: -; DNA: TGCGCCAGCAAGGTCACAGGGGGGTCTGACATTCAGTACTTC; CDR3: CASKVTGGSDIQYF
D: TRBD2; V: TRBV4-3; J: TRBJ2-6; size: -; DNA: TGCGCCAGCAGCCAAGATGTTCGGGACTACTCTGGGGCCAACGTCCTGACTTTC; CDR3: CASSQDVRDYSGANVLTF
D: -; V: TRBV24-1; J: TRBJ1-1; size: few; DNA: TGTGCCACCAGTGATTTCATAATCAGGGAGAACACTGAAGCTTTCTTT; CDR3: CATSDFIIRENTEAFF
D: -; V: TRBV4-3; J: TRBJ1-3; size: -; DNA: TGCGCCAGCAGCCAATGGACAGCTGGAAACACCATATATTTT; CDR3: CASSQWTAGNTIYF
D: -; V: TRBV6-5; J: TRBJ2-2; size: -; DNA: TGTGCCAGCAGTTACCTCGTGACCGGGGAGCTGTTTTTT; CDR3: CASSYLVTGELFF
D: -; V: TRBV9; J: TRBJ2-3; size: -; DNA: TGTGCCAGCAGCCCCGGGGCGGGGGCAGGGACAGATACGCAGTATTTT; CDR3: CASSPGAGAGTDTQYF
D: -; V: TRBV4-1; J: TRBJ2-1; size: -; DNA: TGCGCCAGCAGCCAAGAACAGTATTACAATGAGCAGTTCTTC; CDR3: CASSQEQYYNEQFF
D: -; V: TRBV28; J: TRBJ2-7; size: -; DNA: TGTGCCAGCAGTTCCCCCGGGGCGAGTAGCGGTCTCCAGTACTTC; CDR3: CASSSPGASSGLQYF
D: -; V: TRBV21-1; J: TRBJ1-6; size: -; DNA: TGTGCCAGCGGGTACAGGGGAAGAAATTCACCCCTCCACTTT; CDR3: CASGYRGRNSPLHF
D: -; V: TRBV5-5; J: TRBJ1-5; size: -; DNA: TGTGCCAGCAGCTTGACGGGTAATCAGCCCCAGCATTTT; CDR3: CASSLTGNQPQHF
D: TRBD1; V: TRBV7-3; J: TRBJ2-1; size: -; DNA: TGTGCCAGCAGCTGGGACAGGGGATATGAGCAGTTCTTC; CDR3: CASSWDRGYEQFF
D: TRBD1; V: TRBV7-8; J: TRBJ1-3; size: -; DNA: TGTGCCAGCAGCTCGGTGAGGATCCCGGACAGGGCCTCCGGAAACACCATATATTTT; CDR3: CASSSVRIPDRASGNTIYF
D: TRBD1; V: TRBV19; J: TRBJ1-3; size: -; DNA: TGTGCCAGTAGTATAGCCCCGCGACAGGGTGGGATTGGAAACACCATATATTTT; CDR3: CASSIAPRQGGIGNTIYF
D: -; V: TRBV25-1; J: TRBJ1-1; size: -; DNA: TGTGCCACTTCTTCAGGTTTGATGGCTTTCTTT; CDR3: CATSSGLMAFF
D: -; V: TRBV7-2; J: TRBJ1-2; size: -; DNA: TGTGCCAGCAGCTCCGAAGCATACTATGGCTACACCTTC; CDR3: CASSSEAYYGYTF
D: -; V: TRBV7-7; J: TRBJ1-6; size: once; DNA: TGTGCTAGCAGCACGGGAGTGGGGAATTCACCCCTCCACTTT; CDR3: CASSTGVGNSPLHF
D: -; V: TRBV12-3/TRBV12-4; J: TRBJ2-3; size: -; DNA: TGTGCCAGCACCCTCCGGGGGATAGATACGCAGTATTTT; CDR3: CASTLRGIDTQYF
D: -; V: TRBV5-5; J: TRBJ2-7; size: -; DNA: TGTGCCAGCAGCTTGGATTGGTTAGCGGACTCCTACGAGCAGTACTTC; CDR3: CASSLDWLADSYEQYF
D: -; V: TRBV30; J: TRBJ1-5; size: few; DNA: TGTGCCTGGAGTGCCCAGAACGGGCAGCCCCAGCATTTT; CDR3: CAWSAQNGQPQHF
D: TRBD2; V: TRBV20-1; J: TRBJ2-5; size: -; DNA: TGCAGTGCTAGTATCCCGACTAGCGAACAAGAGACCCAGTACTTC; CDR3: CSASIPTSEQETQYF
D: -; V: TRBV6-5; J: TRBJ1-2; size: -; DNA: TGTGCCAGCAGTTCACGGGAGGACGGCTACACCTTC; CDR3: CASSSREDGYTF
D: -; V: TRBV6-1; J: TRBJ1-1; size: -; DNA: TGTGCCAGCAGTGAGGGCAGGTTTGACACTGAAGCTTTCTTT; CDR3: CASSEGRFDTEAFF
D: TRBD2; V: TRBV3-1/TRBV3-2; J: TRBJ2-3; size: -; DNA: TGTGCCAGTCAACTAGCGGGGGGCACAGATACGCAGTATTTT; CDR3: CASQLAGGTDTQYF
D: -; V: TRBV6-6; J: TRBJ2-2; size: -; DNA: TGTGCCAGCAGTTACTTGGCGGGGGCTGGGACCGGGGAGCTGTTTTTT; CDR3: CASSYLAGAGTGELFF
D: -; V: TRBV24-1; J: TRBJ2-2; size: -; DNA: TGTGCCACCAGTGCCACCGTGACAGGAAACACCGGGGAGCTGTTTTTT; CDR3: CATSATVTGNTGELFF
D: -; V: TRBV3-1/TRBV3-2; J: TRBJ1-2; size: -; DNA: TGTGCCAGCAGCCAAATTTCCGGGGTAAGGGGCTACACCTTC; CDR3: CASSQISGVRGYTF
D: -; V: TRBV6-5; J: TRBJ1-3; size: -; DNA: TGTGCCAGCAGTTACGACCCCTCGGGTACAGGAAACACCATATATTTT; CDR3: CASSYDPSGTGNTIYF
D: TRBD1; V: TRBV6-5; J: TRBJ2-7; size: -; DNA: TGTGCCAGCTTCTCGACAGGGGGCTACGAGCAGTACTTC; CDR3: CASFSTGGYEQYF
D: -; V: TRBV7-2; J: TRBJ1-2; size: -; DNA: TGTGCCAGCATCCCCGGGTTCGGGTATGGCTACACCTTC; CDR3: CASIPGFGYGYTF
D: TRBD1; V: TRBV6-5; J: TRBJ1-2; size: -; DNA: TGTGCCAGCAGGGAGACAGGGGCAGGTGGCTACACCTTC; CDR3: CASRETGAGGYTF
D: TRBD2; V: TRBV7-2; J: TRBJ2-5; size: -; DNA: TGTGCCAGCAGCCGTAGCGGGGGGTCCTATGAGACCCAGTACTTC; CDR3: CASSRSGGSYETQYF
D: TRBD1; V: TRBV6-5; J: TRBJ2-7; size: -; DNA: TGTGCCAGCGGCGGACCGGGACAGGGCGACGAGCAGTACTTC; CDR3: CASGGPGQGDEQYF
D: TRBD2; V: TRBV11-2; J: TRBJ2-1; size: -; DNA: TGTGCCAGCAGCTTGACTAGCGGGGGTAGCTCCTACAATGAGCAGTTCTTC; CDR3: CASSLTSGGSSYNEQFF
D: TRBD1; V: TRBV23-1; J: TRBJ1-6; size: -; DNA: TGCGCCAGCAGTCAATGTCCAGGGGGGTCCAGCTCCTATAATTCACCCCTCCACTTT; CDR3: CASSQCPGGSSSYNSPLHF
D: TRBD1; V: TRBV19; J: TRBJ1-6; size: -; DNA: TGTGCCAGTAGTCTCAACAGGGGGAATTCACCCCTCCACTTT; CDR3: CASSLNRGNSPLHF
D: -; V: TRBV11-2; J: TRBJ1-2; size: -; DNA: TGTGCCAGCAGCCACAGATGGGCTAACTATGGCTACACCTTC; CDR3: CASSHRWANYGYTF
D: -; V: TRBV9; J: TRBJ1-1; size: -; DNA: TGTGCCAGCAGCGTAGATCCTAGACTGGCTGAAGCTTTCTTT; CDR3: CASSVDPRLAEAFF
D: TRBD2; V: TRBV28; J: TRBJ2-5; size: -; DNA: TGTGCCAGCAGACATAGCGGGGGCGCACAAGAGACCCAGTACTTC; CDR3: CASRHSGGAQETQYF
D: -; V: TRBV25-1; J: TRBJ2-3; size: -; DNA: TGTGCCACCGTGCCGGCAGGGCTCACCGCCGATACGCAGTATTTT; CDR3: CATVPAGLTADTQYF
D: TRBD1; V: TRBV19; J: TRBJ2-7; size: -; DNA: TGTGCCAGTAGTATAAAGGACAGGGGACGACCGCAGTACTTC; CDR3: CASSIKDRGRPQYF
D: -; V: TRBV9; J: TRBJ1-2; size: -; DNA: TGTGCCAGCAGCGTAGCGGGGAGCGACTACACCTTC; CDR3: CASSVAGSDYTF
D: -; V: TRBV18; J: TRBJ2-2; size: -; DNA: TGTGCCAGCTCGAGCACCAGGGAGGATGCCGGGGAGCTGTTTTTT; CDR3: CASSSTREDAGELFF
D: TRBD1; V: TRBV25-1; J: TRBJ1-2; size: -; DNA: TGTGCCAGCAGGGTAGGGGGCCACTACACCTTC; CDR3: CASRVGGHYTF
D: -; V: TRBV2; J: TRBJ2-7; size: -; DNA: TGTGCCAGCAGTGATGGGGGGTACGAGCAGTACTTC; CDR3: CASSDGGYEQYF
D: -; V: TRBV6-6; J: TRBJ2-5; size: -; DNA: TGTGCCAGCAGTCAGACTAGTAACGAAGAGACCCAGTACTTC; CDR3: CASSQTSNEETQYF
D: -; V: TRBV5-1; J: TRBJ1-2; size: few; DNA: TGCGCCAGCAGCTTGGAGGGGAACTATGGCTACACCTTC; CDR3: CASSLEGNYGYTF
D: TRBD2; V: TRBV3-1/TRBV3-2; J: TRBJ2-5; size: once; DNA: TGTGCCAGCAGCCCAAGGAACCTAGCGGGGTCCCGAGAGACCCAGTACTTC; CDR3: CASSPRNLAGSRETQYF
D: -; V: TRBV3-1/TRBV3-2; J: TRBJ1-4; size: -; DNA: TGTGCCAGCAGCCAAGACCGGGGAATGGGACTGTTTTTT; CDR3: CASSQDRGMGLFF
D: -; V: TRBV15; J: TRBJ1-4; size: few; DNA: TGTGCCACCAGCAGCGGCAGGGAAAACGAAAAACTGTTTTTT; CDR3: CATSSGRENEKLFF
D: -; V: TRBV18; J: TRBJ1-4; size: -; DNA: TGTGCCAGCTCACCAGACAAAACTAATGAAAAACTGTTTTTT; CDR3: CASSPDKTNEKLFF
D: -; V: TRBV9; J: TRBJ2-7; size: few; DNA: TGTGCCAGCAGCCCCAGGGATACGGACGAGCAGTACTTC; CDR3: CASSPRDTDEQYF
D: -; V: TRBV7-2; J: TRBJ2-3; size: once; DNA: TGTGCCACTAAGCTTAGCGCCGTCGGGCCAGATACGCAGTATTTT; CDR3: CATKLSAVGPDTQYF